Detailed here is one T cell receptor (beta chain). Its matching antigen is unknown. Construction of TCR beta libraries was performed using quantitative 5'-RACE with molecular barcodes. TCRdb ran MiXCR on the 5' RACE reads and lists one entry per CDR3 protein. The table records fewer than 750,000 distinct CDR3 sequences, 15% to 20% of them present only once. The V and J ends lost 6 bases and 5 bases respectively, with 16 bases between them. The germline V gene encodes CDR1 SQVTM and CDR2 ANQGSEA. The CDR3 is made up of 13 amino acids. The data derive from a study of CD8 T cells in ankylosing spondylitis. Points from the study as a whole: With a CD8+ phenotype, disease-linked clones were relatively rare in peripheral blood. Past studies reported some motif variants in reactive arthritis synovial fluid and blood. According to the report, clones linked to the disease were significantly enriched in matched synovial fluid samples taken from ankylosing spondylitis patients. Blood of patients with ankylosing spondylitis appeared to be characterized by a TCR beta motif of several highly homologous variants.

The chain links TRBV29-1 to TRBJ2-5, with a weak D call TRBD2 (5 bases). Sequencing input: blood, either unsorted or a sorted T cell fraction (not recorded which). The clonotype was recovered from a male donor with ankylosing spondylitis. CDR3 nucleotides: TGCAGCGTCGCGGGCATGGGGTTGGAGACCCAGTACTTC. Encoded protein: CSVAGMGLETQYF.